This T cell receptor (beta chain) was profiled in a study of blood T cells in healthy people across ages. Through a sample-barcoded 5' primer and a J-beta primer mix, a second PCR was run for about 6 to 12 cycles. TCRdb reprocessed the 5' RACE reads via MiXCR and lists one record per CDR3 protein. The table includes 800,000 to 950,000 distinct CDR3 sequences, roughly 29% detected once. The study's findings and limits: Higher diversity and more naive CD4+ cells were features of long-lived donors, compared to aged donors.

About this clonotype: Its antigen is still unknown.

Looked up from germline, CDR1 is MNHNY and CDR2 is SVGAGI (reference sequence). CDR3 length: 16 amino acids. V lost 2 bases and J lost 4; bases outside the gene matches: 9. Every sample yielded at least 6.5 million isolated PBMCs. Total RNA extracted from each sample amounted to at least 6 micrograms. These same records also appear under a second study, on T cells of mothers and their children. That report adds: Sample barcodes and 2-4 random nucleotides came from the second PCR's M1S primer.

The source of this sequence is a woman aged 40 to 55 in good health. The V gene is TRBV6-6, the J gene TRBJ2-3, with 7 bases fitting TRBD1. Sequenced sample: blood. CDR3: CASSYERGREADTQYF. CDR3 nucleotides: TGTGCCAGCAGTTACGAGAGGGGGCGCGAGGCAGATACGCAGTATTTT.